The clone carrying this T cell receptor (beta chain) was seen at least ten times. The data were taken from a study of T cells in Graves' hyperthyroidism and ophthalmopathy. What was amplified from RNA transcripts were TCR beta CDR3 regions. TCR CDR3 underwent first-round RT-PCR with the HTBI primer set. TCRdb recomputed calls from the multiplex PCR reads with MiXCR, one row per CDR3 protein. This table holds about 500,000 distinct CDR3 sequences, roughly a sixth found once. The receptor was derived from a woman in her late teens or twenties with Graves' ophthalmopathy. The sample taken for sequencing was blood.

The CDR3 sequence is CASSRGTGLDTQYF. CDR3 DNA: TGTGCCAGCAGTAGGGGGACAGGGTTAGATACGCAGTATTTT. The chain links TRBV6-1 to TRBJ2-3, with TRBD1 matching 9 bases. The germline V gene has CDR1 MNHNS and CDR2 SASEGT. CDR3 size: 14 residues. The J segment lost 5 bases and the V segment lost 5 bases, leaving 5 bases of the junction unmatched.